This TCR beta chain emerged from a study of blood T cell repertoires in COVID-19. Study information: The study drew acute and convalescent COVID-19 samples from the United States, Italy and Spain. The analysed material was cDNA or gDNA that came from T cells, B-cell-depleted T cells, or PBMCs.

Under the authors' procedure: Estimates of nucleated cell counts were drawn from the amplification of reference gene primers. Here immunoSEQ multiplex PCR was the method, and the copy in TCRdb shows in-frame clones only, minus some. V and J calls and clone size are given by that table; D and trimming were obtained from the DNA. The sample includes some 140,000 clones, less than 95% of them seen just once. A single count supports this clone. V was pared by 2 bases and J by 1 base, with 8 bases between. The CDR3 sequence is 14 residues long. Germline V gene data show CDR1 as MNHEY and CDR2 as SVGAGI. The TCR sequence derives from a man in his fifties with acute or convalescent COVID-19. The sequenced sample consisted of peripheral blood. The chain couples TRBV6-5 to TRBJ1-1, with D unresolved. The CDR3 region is CASSYAVGNTEAFF. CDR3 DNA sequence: TGTGCCAGCAGTTACGCGGTAGGGAACACTGAAGCTTTCTTT.